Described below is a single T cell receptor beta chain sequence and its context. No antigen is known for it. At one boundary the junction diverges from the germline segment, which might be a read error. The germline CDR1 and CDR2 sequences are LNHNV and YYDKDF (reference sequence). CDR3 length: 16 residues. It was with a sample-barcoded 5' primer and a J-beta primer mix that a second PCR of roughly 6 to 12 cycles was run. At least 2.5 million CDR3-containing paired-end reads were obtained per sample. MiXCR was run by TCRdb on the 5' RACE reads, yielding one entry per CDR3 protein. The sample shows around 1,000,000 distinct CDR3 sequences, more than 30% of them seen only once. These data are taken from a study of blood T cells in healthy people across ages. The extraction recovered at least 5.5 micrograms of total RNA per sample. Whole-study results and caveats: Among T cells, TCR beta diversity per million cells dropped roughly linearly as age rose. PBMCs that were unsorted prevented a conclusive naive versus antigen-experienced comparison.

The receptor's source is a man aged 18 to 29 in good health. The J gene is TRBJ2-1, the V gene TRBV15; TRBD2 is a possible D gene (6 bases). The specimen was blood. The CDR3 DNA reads TGTGCCACCAGCAGAGATCCGCTAGCGTCCTACAATGGGCAGTTCTTC. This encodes CATSRDPLASYNGQFF. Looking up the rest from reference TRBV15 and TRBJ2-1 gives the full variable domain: DAMVIQNPRYQVTQFGKPVTLSCSQTLNHNVMYWYQQKSSQAPKLLFHYYDKDFNNEADTPDNFQSRRPNTSFCFLDIRSPGLGDTAMYLCATSRDPLASYNGQFFGPGTRLTVL.